This T cell receptor beta chain is from a study of glioma-infiltrating T cells after dendritic cell vaccination. Germline V gene lookup returns CDR1 LNHDA and CDR2 SQIVND (reference sequence). The CDR3 is 14 residues long. Unmatched junction bases numbered 8, after V lost 5 bases and J lost 9 bases. Here immunoSEQ multiplex PCR was the method, and the copy in TCRdb shows in-frame clones only, minus some. The sample has around 96,000 clones; 75% to 85% are singletons. The sequence was obtained from a human donor with glioblastoma. V gene TRBV19 combines with J gene TRBJ2-1, with 9 nucleotides matching TRBD2. Sequencing used blood, obtained before dendritic cell vaccination. CDR3 DNA: TGTGCCAGTAGTCTACCGGGACTAGCTGGTGAGCAGTTCTTC. Translation: CASSLPGLAGEQFF.